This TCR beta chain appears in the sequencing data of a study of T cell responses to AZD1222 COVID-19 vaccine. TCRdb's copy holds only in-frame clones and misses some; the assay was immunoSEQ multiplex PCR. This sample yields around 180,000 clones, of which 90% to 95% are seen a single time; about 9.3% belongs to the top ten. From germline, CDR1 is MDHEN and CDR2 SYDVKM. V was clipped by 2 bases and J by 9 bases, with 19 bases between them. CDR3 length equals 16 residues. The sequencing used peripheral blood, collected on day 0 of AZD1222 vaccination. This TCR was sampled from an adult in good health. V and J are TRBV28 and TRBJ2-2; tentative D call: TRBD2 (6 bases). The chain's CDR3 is CASSLLGLAPHRELFF. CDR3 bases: TGTGCCAGCAGTTTACTGGGGCTAGCGCCCCACCGGGAGCTGTTTTTT.